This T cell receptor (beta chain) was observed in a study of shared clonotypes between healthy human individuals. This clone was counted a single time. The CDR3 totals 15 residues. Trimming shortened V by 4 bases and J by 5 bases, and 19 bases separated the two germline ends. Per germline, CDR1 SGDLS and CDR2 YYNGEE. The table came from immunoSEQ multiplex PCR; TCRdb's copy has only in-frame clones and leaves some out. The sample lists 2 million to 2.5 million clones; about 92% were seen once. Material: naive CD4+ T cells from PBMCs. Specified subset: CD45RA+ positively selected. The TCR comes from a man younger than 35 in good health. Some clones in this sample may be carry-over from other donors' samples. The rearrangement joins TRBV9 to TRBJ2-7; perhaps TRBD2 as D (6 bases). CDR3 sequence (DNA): TGTGCCAGCAGCAAACTGCAGGGAGGACTGGACGAGCAGTACTTC. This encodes CASSKLQGGLDEQYF.